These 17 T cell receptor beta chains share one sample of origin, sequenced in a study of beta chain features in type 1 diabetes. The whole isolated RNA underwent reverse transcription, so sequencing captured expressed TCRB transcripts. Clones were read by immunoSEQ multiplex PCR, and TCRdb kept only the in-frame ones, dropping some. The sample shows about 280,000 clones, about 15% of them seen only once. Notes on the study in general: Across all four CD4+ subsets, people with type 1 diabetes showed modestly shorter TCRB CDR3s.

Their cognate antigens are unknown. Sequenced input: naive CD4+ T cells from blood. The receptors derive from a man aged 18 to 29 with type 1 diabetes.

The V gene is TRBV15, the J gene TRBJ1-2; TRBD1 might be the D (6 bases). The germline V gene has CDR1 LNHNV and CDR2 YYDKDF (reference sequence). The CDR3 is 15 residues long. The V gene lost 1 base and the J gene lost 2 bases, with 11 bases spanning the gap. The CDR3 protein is CATSRGTGPNYGYTF. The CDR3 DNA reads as TGTGCCACCAGCAGAGGAACAGGGCCGAACTATGGCTACACCTTC. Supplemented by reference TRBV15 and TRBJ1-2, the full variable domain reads DAMVIQNPRYQVTQFGKPVTLSCSQTLNHNVMYWYQQKSSQAPKLLFHYYDKDFNNEADTPDNFQSRRPNTSFCFLDIRSPGLGDTAMYLCATSRGTGPNYGYTFGSGTRLTVV.

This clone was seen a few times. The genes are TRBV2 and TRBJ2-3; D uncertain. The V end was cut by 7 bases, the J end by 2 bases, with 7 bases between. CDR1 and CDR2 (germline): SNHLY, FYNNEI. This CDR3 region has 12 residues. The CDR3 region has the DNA TGTGCCAGCATTCTCCTCACAGATACGCAGTATTTT. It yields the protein CASILLTDTQYF.

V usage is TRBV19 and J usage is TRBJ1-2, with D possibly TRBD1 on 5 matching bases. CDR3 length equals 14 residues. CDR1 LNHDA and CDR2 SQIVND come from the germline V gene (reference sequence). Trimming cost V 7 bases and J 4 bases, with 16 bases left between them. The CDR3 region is CASKLGGDGYGYTF. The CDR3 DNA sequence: TGTGCCAGTAAACTCGGGGGAGACGGCTATGGCTACACCTTC.

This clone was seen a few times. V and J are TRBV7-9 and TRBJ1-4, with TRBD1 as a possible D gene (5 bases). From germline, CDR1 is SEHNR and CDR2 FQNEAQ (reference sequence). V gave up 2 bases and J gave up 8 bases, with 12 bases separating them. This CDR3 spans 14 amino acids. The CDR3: CASSLSQGSEKLFF. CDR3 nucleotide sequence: TGTGCCAGCAGCTTAAGCCAGGGAAGCGAAAAACTGTTTTTT.

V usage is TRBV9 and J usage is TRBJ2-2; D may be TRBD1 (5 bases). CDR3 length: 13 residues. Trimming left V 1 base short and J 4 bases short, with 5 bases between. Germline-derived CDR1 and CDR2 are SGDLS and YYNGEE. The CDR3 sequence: CASSVTGTGELFF. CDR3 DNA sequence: TGTGCCAGCAGCGTAACAGGCACCGGGGAGCTGTTTTTT.

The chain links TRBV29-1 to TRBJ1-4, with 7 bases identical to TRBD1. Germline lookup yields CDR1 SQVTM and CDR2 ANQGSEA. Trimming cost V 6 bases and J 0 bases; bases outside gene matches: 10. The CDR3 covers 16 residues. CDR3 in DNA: TGCAGCGTAGGAGGGACAGCCGATTCAACTAATGAAAAACTGTTTTTT. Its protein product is CSVGGTADSTNEKLFF.

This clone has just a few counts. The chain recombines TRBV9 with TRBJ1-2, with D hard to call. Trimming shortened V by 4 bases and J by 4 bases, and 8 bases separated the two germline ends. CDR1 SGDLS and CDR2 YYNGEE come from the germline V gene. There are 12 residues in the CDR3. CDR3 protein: CASSSRSYGYTF. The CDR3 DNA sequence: TGTGCCAGCAGCTCCCGCAGCTATGGCTACACCTTC.

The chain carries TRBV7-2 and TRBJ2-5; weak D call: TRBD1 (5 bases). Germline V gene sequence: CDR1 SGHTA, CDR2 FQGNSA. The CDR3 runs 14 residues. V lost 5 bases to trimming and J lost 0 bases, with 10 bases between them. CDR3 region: CASSKGAYQETQYF. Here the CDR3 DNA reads TGTGCCAGCAGCAAAGGGGCATACCAAGAGACCCAGTACTTC.

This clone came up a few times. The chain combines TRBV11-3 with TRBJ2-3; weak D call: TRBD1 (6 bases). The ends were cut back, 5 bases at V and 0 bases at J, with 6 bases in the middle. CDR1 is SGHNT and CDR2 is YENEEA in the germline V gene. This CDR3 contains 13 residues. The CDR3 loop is CASSGQSTDTQYF. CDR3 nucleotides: TGTGCCAGCAGCGGACAGAGCACAGATACGCAGTATTTT.

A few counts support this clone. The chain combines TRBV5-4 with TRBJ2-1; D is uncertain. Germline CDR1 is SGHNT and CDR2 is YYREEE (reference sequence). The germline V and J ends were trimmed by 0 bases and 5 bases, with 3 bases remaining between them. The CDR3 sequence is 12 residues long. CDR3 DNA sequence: TGTGCCAGCAGCTTGGCAAACAATGAGCAGTTCTTC. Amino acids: CASSLANNEQFF.

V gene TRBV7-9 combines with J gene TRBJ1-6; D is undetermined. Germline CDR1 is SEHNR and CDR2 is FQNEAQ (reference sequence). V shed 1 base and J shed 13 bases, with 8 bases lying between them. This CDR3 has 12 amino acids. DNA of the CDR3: TGTGCCAGCAGCTTAGGACTGACCCCCCTCCACTTT. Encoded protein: CASSLGLTPLHF.

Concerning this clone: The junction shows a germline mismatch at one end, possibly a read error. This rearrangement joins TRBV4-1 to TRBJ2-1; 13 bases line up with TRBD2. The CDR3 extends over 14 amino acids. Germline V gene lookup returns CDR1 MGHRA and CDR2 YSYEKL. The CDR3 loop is CASSRGLAGESRIF. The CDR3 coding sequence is TGCGCCAGCAGCCGAGGACTAGCGGGGGAAAGTAGGATCTTC.

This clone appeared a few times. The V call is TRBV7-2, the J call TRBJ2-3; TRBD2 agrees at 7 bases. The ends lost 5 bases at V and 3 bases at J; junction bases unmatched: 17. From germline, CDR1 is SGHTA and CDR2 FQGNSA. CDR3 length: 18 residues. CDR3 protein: CASSPTSRAQAGTDTQYF. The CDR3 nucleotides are TGTGCCAGCAGCCCTACCTCCCGGGCCCAAGCGGGGACAGATACGCAGTATTTT.

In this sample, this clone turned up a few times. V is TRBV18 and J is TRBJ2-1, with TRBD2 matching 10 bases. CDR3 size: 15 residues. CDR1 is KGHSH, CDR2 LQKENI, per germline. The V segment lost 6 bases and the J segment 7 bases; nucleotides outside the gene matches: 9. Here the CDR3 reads CASSPTSGIVNEQFF. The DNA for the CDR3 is TGTGCCAGCTCGCCTACTAGCGGGATCGTGAATGAGCAGTTCTTC.

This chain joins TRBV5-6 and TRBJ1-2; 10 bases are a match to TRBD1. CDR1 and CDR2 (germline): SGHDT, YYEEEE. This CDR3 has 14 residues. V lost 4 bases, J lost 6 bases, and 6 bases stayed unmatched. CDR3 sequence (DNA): TGTGCCAGCAGCACTGACAGGGGGCGGAATGGCTACACCTTC. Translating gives CASSTDRGRNGYTF. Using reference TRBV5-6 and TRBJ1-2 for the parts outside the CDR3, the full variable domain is DAGVTQSPTHLIKTRGQQVTLRCSPKSGHDTVSWYQQALGQGPQFIFQYYEEEERQRGNFPDRFSGHQFPNYSSELNVNALLLGDSALYLCASSTDRGRNGYTFGSGTRLTVV.

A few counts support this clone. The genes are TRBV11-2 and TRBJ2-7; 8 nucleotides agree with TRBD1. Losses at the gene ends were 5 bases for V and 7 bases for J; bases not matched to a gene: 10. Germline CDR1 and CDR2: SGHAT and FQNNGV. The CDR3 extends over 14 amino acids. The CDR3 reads CASSPGGTGGEQYF. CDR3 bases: TGTGCCAGCAGCCCCGGGGGTACAGGGGGAGAGCAGTACTTC. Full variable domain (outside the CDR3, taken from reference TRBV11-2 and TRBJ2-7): EAGVAQSPRYKIIEKRQSVAFWCNPISGHATLYWYQQILGQGPKLLIQFQNNGVVDDSQLPKDRFSAERLKGVDSTLKIQPAKLEDSAVYLCASSPGGTGGEQYFGPGTRLTVT.

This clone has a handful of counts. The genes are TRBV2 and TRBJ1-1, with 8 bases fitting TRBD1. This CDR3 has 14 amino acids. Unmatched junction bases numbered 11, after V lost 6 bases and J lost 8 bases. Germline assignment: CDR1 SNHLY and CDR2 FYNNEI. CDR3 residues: CASSPDRASFEAFF. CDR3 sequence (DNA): TGTGCCAGCAGCCCGGACAGGGCTTCCTTCGAAGCTTTCTTT.